This T cell receptor beta chain was retrieved from a study of blood T cell repertoires in COVID-19. Background on the study: Sites in the United States, Italy and Spain provided acute and convalescent COVID-19 samples. The cDNA or gDNA used as material had been derived from T cells, B-cell-depleted T cells, or PBMCs.

There are 15 residues in the CDR3. From germline, CDR1 is GTSNPN and CDR2 SVGIG (reference sequence). Between the trimmed V and J ends, which lost 0 bases and 7 bases, there was a span of 13 bases. Source study methods: Estimation of nucleated cell counts was performed using reference gene primer amplification. This table comes from immunoSEQ multiplex PCR, and its TCRdb copy is limited to in-frame clones, with some not included. From that table come the V and J calls and clone size; the DNA was used to work out D and trimming. The table has tens of thousands of clones, about 85% seen once; the top ten hold around 39%.

This clonotype was obtained from a man aged 80 or over with acute or convalescent COVID-19. Material: peripheral blood. V and J are TRBV30 and TRBJ1-6; D is perhaps TRBD1 (6 bases). The CDR3 is CAWSVQGGGNSPLHF. CDR3 bases: TGTGCCTGGAGTGTACAAGGGGGAGGGAATTCACCCCTCCACTTT.